The 4 T cell receptor beta chains in this list originate from one sample, sequenced in a study of blood T cell repertoires in COVID-19. Clones were read by immunoSEQ multiplex PCR, and TCRdb kept only the in-frame ones, dropping some. The sample has about 42,000 clones, roughly 80% seen once. The sequenced material came from peripheral blood. These receptors were collected from a man between 50 and 59 years old with active COVID-19.

This chain connects TRBV19 to TRBJ2-3; TRBD2 matches 8 bases. Germline CDR1 reads LNHDA; CDR2 reads SQIVND (reference sequence). The CDR3 totals 16 residues. The J segment lost 1 base and the V segment lost 7 bases, leaving 10 bases of the junction unmatched. DNA of the CDR3: TGTGCCAGTAATGACTGGCGGGGGGCACGCACAGATACGCAGTATTTT. Its translation is CASNDWRGARTDTQYF.

This clone was counted once. The chain has TRBV3-1 (or the pseudogene TRBV3-2) and TRBJ2-1, with D possibly TRBD1 on 5 matching bases. This CDR3 contains 14 residues. Germline values: CDR1 LGHDT, CDR2 YNNKEL (reference sequence). The V and J ends lost 4 bases and 7 bases respectively, with 14 bases between them. The CDR3 here is CASSPITRTNEQFF. CDR3 in DNA: TGTGCCAGCAGCCCCATCACCCGGACAAATGAGCAGTTCTTC.

V gene TRBV25-1 combines with J gene TRBJ1-1, with 9 bases aligning to TRBD1. Germline assignment: CDR1 MGHDK and CDR2 SYGVNS. Germline trimming cut 5 bases from V and 2 bases from J; bases unmatched to any gene: 6. This CDR3 spans 15 amino acids. CDR3 bases: TGTGCCAGCAGTCCTCACAGGGGGCGAAACACTGAAGCTTTCTTT. This sequence encodes CASSPHRGRNTEAFF.

V is TRBV5-1 and J is TRBJ2-7; possible D gene TRBD1, 7 bases. This CDR3 spans 17 amino acids. V shed 4 bases and J shed 2 bases, with 22 bases lying between them. From germline, CDR1 is SGHRS and CDR2 YFSETQ. CDR3: CASSLGGWDRSTYEQYF. CDR3 nucleotides: TGCGCCAGCAGCCTGGGGGGCTGGGACAGATCAACCTACGAGCAGTACTTC.